This TCR beta chain was sequenced in a study of blood T cell repertoires in COVID-19. Study context: Some COVID-19 samples were acute and others convalescent; all came from the United States, Italy and Spain. Sources were T cells, B-cell-depleted T cells, or PBMCs; the material itself was cDNA or gDNA.

From germline, CDR1 is LGHDT and CDR2 YNNKEL (reference sequence). J was trimmed by 5 bases and V by 3 bases; bases with no gene match: 0. This CDR3 contains 12 residues. Source study methods: Nucleated cell counts were estimated from reference gene primer amplification. Sequenced by immunoSEQ multiplex PCR; TCRdb stores in-frame clones only, minus some. Clone size and V and J calls were adopted from that table, with D and trimming inferred from the DNA. Of 50,000 or so clones in the sample, over 90% were seen once. The sample comprised peripheral blood. The rearrangement joins TRBV3-1 (or the pseudogene TRBV3-2) to TRBJ2-5; 7 positions agree with TRBD1. The clonotype comes from a woman of 80 years or more with acute or convalescent COVID-19. CDR3 sequence reads: CASSHRGETQYF. The CDR3 coding sequence is TGTGCCAGCAGCCACAGGGGGGAGACCCAGTACTTC.